Sequencing of this T cell receptor beta chain was carried out in a study of T cell repertoires in cytomegalovirus infection. This clonotype was detected only a few times. The antigen is not known. TCRdb processed the reads anew with MiXCR; each CDR3 protein has one entry. This sample yields 500,000 or so distinct CDR3 sequences, of which approximately 15% are seen a single time; more than 20% belongs to the top ten. Study-wide points: Identification of carriers of CMV plus the relevant HLA was performed using cumulative public TCR beta family frequency.

The source material was CD8+ T cells from PBMCs. The TCR sequence derives from a human donor in good health (CMV status not recorded). Some clones in this sample may be carry-over from other donors' samples.

The DNA for the CDR3 is TGTGCCAGCAGTTCAGGGCCTGGAGTGGGCACAGATACGCAGTATTTT. The encoded protein is CASSSGPGVGTDTQYF. J is TRBJ2-3 and V is TRBV28; the D gene is possibly TRBD1 (5 bases). CDR1 is MDHEN, CDR2 SYDVKM, per germline. This CDR3 is built from 16 residues. V gave up 4 bases and J gave up 1 base, with 15 bases separating them. Variable domain in full (rest from reference TRBV28 and TRBJ2-3): DVKVTQSSRYLVKRTGEKVFLECVQDMDHENMFWYRQDPGLGLRLIYFSYDVKMKEKGDIPEGYSVSREKKERFSLILESASTNQTSMYLCASSSGPGVGTDTQYFGPGTRLTVL.